The 28 T cell receptor beta chains given below trace back to one sample, sequenced in a study of T cell responses to AZD1222 COVID-19 vaccine (dated by TCRdb to the early 2020s). In the paper's terms, the time point label means: baseline before first vaccination. To prepare the library, the immunoSEQ multiplex PCR assay was applied. In its TCRdb copy, this immuneACCESS table keeps in-frame sequences only and misses some clones. Where compared with another copy, unresolved V genes explain less than half of these, and the others have no known cause. Within this sample are about 120,000 clones, with about 85% of them counted one time only. The ten largest clones take up 5% to 7% of the sample. The sample consisted of peripheral blood, taken on day 0 of AZD1222 vaccination. These receptors originate from an adult in good health.

The rearrangement uses TRBV7-6 and TRBJ2-7; either TRBD1 or TRBD2 may supply D (5 bases each). The V and J ends lost 3 bases and 3 bases respectively, with 15 bases between them. The CDR3 spans 15 residues. Germline V gene lookup returns CDR1 SGHVS and CDR2 FNYEAQ. The CDR3 DNA reads TGTGCCAGCAGCTTCAGGGCGGGCTACCGCTACGAGCAGTACTTC. Protein product: CASSFRAGYRYEQYF. Using reference TRBV7-6 and TRBJ2-7 for the parts outside the CDR3, the full variable domain is GAGVSQSPRYKVTKRGQDVALRCDPISGHVSLYWYRQALGQGPEFLTYFNYEAQQDKSGLPNDRFSAERPEGSISTLTIQRTEQRDSAMYRCASSFRAGYRYEQYFGPGTRLTVT.

The rearrangement uses TRBV5-4 and TRBJ2-4; TRBD2 agrees at 7 bases. The germline V gene encodes CDR1 SGHNT and CDR2 YYREEE (reference sequence). V lost 6 bases and J lost 8; bases outside the gene matches: 11. This CDR3 has 14 residues. This chain's CDR3 is CASTSGRVPHIQYF. The CDR3 nucleotides are TGTGCCAGCACCTCGGGGAGGGTCCCCCACATTCAGTACTTC. The full variable domain, its missing parts supplied by reference TRBV5-4 and TRBJ2-4, is ETGVTQSPTHLIKTRGQQVTLRCSSQSGHNTVSWYQQALGQGPQFIFQYYREEENGRGNFPPRFSGLQFPNYSSELNVNALELDDSALYLCASTSGRVPHIQYFGAGTRLSVL.

The rearrangement links TRBV29-1 to TRBJ1-2; weak D call: TRBD1 (5 bases). This CDR3 region has 13 residues. Germline V gene lookup returns CDR1 SQVTM and CDR2 ANQGSEA. V was cut by 1 base and J by 4 bases, with 10 bases left in between. The CDR3 sequence is CSVEGGTRYGYTF. The CDR3 region has the DNA TGCAGCGTTGAAGGGGGCACGCGCTATGGCTACACCTTC.

The chain combines TRBV5-4 with TRBJ1-6; unclear D gene. Germline V CDR1 and CDR2: SGHNT, YYREEE (reference sequence). Trimming cost V 2 bases and J 5 bases, with 8 bases left between them. The CDR3 covers 14 residues. The chain's CDR3 is CASSLEVNNSPLHF. The CDR3 region has the DNA TGTGCCAGCAGCTTAGAAGTGAATAATTCACCCCTCCACTTT.

This chain joins TRBV5-4 and TRBJ1-1, with D perhaps TRBD1 (5 bases). This CDR3 has 15 amino acids. Trimming removed 4 bases at V and 0 bases at J, with 13 bases between. CDR1 is SGHNT and CDR2 is YYREEE in the germline V gene (reference sequence). The CDR3 reads CASSPPGRMNTEAFF. CDR3 nucleotides: TGTGCCAGCAGCCCACCGGGACGGATGAACACTGAAGCTTTCTTT.

The chain has TRBV28 and TRBJ2-1; D is unclear. This CDR3 contains 16 residues. Germline V gene sequence: CDR1 MDHEN, CDR2 SYDVKM. V dropped 5 bases and J dropped 7 bases, with 21 bases sitting between them. The CDR3 reads CASSPPDFPHSNEQFF. The CDR3 DNA reads as TGTGCCAGCAGTCCTCCCGACTTCCCCCACTCTAATGAGCAGTTCTTC.

This clone was seen more than once but under ten times. The chain has TRBV2 and TRBJ1-2, with D perhaps matching TRBD1 (6 bases). Germline loops: CDR1 SNHLY, CDR2 FYNNEI. V was shortened by 6 bases and J by 7 bases, with 27 bases between the two germline ends. This CDR3 spans 17 amino acids. This CDR3 is CASSYGGATHLGRGYTF. In DNA form, the CDR3 reads TGTGCCAGCAGCTACGGGGGGGCCACCCACCTCGGACGTGGCTACACCTTC.

J is TRBJ2-7 and V is TRBV30; 10 bases are shared with TRBD1. The junction had 7 bases not matched to a gene; V was cut back by 6 bases and J by 5 bases. The CDR3 is 13 amino acids. Germline V lookup: CDR1 GTSNPN, CDR2 SVGIG (reference sequence). The CDR3 sequence: CACTGTGEDEQYF. The CDR3 region has the DNA TGTGCCTGTACCGGGACAGGGGAGGACGAGCAGTACTTC.

In DNA form, the CDR3 reads TGTGCCAGCAGCTTGGAGGCAGCCTGGGGTGACTATGGCTACACCTTC. Amino acid sequence: CASSLEAAWGDYGYTF. V usage is TRBV5-4 and J usage is TRBJ1-2; D is unclear. Trimming stripped 0 bases from V and 3 bases from J, with 15 bases between. Germline CDR1 SGHNT, CDR2 YYREEE (reference sequence). CDR3 size: 16 residues.

The CDR3 loop is CASSFSRTGISYEQYF. The CDR3 coding sequence is TGTGCCAGCAGTTTCTCCCGGACAGGGATCTCCTACGAGCAGTACTTC. The genes are TRBV27 and TRBJ2-7; 8 bases align to TRBD1. Germline CDR1 reads MNHEY; CDR2 reads SMNVEV (reference sequence). The CDR3 runs to 16 residues. Germline trimming cut 3 bases from V and 0 bases from J; bases unmatched to any gene: 7.

The V call is TRBV27, the J call TRBJ1-2, with a weak D call TRBD1 (5 bases). Trimming removed 1 base from V and 8 bases from J, with 11 bases in between. There are 13 residues in the CDR3. From germline, CDR1 is MNHEY and CDR2 SMNVEV (reference sequence). The CDR3 bases are TGTGCCAGCAGTTTATATGGGGCGCAGGGCTACACCTTC. Translating gives CASSLYGAQGYTF.

The chain uses TRBV6-5 and TRBJ1-1, with unresolved D. Germline V lookup: CDR1 MNHEY, CDR2 SVGAGI. The CDR3 runs to 15 residues. V dropped 2 bases and J dropped 1 base, with 11 bases sitting between them. CDR3 sequence (DNA): TGTGCCAGCAGTTACCGCCGGGTTGAGAACACTGAAGCTTTCTTT. Protein sequence: CASSYRRVENTEAFF.

CDR3 amino acids: CASSEGGNEKLFF. DNA for the CDR3: TGTGCCAGCAGTGAAGGAGGGAATGAAAAACTGTTTTTT. The V and J genes are TRBV6-1 and TRBJ1-4; unclear D gene. The CDR3 has 13 residues. V lost 1 base, J lost 5 bases, and 5 bases lay in between. Germline CDR1 reads MNHNS; CDR2 reads SASEGT.

This chain links TRBV29-1 with TRBJ1-1; D gene unclear. The CDR3 is 13 residues long. Trimming took off 7 bases at V and 1 base at J, with 13 bases between the two ends. Germline V gene data show CDR1 as SQVTM and CDR2 as ANQGSEA. CDR3 DNA sequence: TGCAGCGCACCGACGTTGGGGAACACTGAAGCTTTCTTT. It specifies CSAPTLGNTEAFF.

The chain uses TRBV20-1 and TRBJ2-1; weak D call: TRBD2 (6 bases). The length of the CDR3 is 11 residues. Germline-derived CDR1 and CDR2 are DFQATT and SNEGSKA (reference sequence). V was clipped by 6 bases and J by 9 bases, with 12 bases between them. CDR3 region: CSARRVGEQFF. In DNA form, the CDR3 reads TGCAGTGCGAGGAGGGTCGGTGAGCAGTTCTTC.

The chain recombines TRBV7-9 with TRBJ1-6; 8 bases map to TRBD1. This CDR3 has 15 amino acids. Trimming took 1 base from V and 6 from J; bases not matched to a gene: 2. The germline CDR1 and CDR2 sequences are SEHNR and FQNEAQ (reference sequence). The CDR3 is CASSLGTGLNSPLHF. In nucleotides, the CDR3 is TGTGCCAGCAGCTTAGGGACAGGGCTTAATTCACCCCTCCACTTT. Filled out from reference TRBV7-9 and TRBJ1-6, the complete variable domain reads DTGVSQNPRHKITKRGQNVTFRCDPISEHNRLYWYRQTLGQGPEFLTYFQNEAQLEKSRLLSDRFSAERPKGSFSTLEIQRTEQGDSAMYLCASSLGTGLNSPLHFGNGTRLTVT.

The gene calls are TRBV29-1 and TRBJ1-2; 8 bases agree with TRBD1. V dropped 7 bases and J dropped 1; count of bases not matched to a gene: 8. CDR1 is SQVTM and CDR2 is ANQGSEA in the germline V gene. There are 14 residues in the CDR3. CDR3 DNA: TGCAGCGACTCCGGGACAGGTTATAACTATGGCTACACCTTC. It encodes CSDSGTGYNYGYTF.

This clone was counted once. This rearrangement joins TRBV3-1 (or the pseudogene TRBV3-2) to TRBJ2-1, with D perhaps given as TRBD1 or TRBD2 (5 bases each). With 3 bases removed from V and 0 bases from J, the gap between germline ends came to 9 bases. The germline V gene encodes CDR1 LGHDT and CDR2 YNNKEL (reference sequence). CDR3 length equals 15 residues. For the CDR3, the DNA is TGTGCCAGCAGCCATTCGAGGGGCTCCTACAATGAGCAGTTCTTC. It yields the protein CASSHSRGSYNEQFF.

The V gene is TRBV2, the J gene TRBJ1-5; D perhaps matches TRBD1 (6 bases). From germline, CDR1 is SNHLY and CDR2 FYNNEI. V was cut by 3 bases and J by 7 bases, with 13 bases left in between. The CDR3 has 14 amino acids. Here the CDR3 DNA reads TGTGCCAGCAGTGATAGGGGGTTGGGGCAGCCCCAGCATTTT. Amino acid sequence: CASSDRGLGQPQHF.

The J gene is TRBJ1-1, the V gene TRBV10-3; tentatively, D is TRBD1 (5 bases). Germline V gene data show CDR1 as ENHRY and CDR2 as SYGVKD. V was clipped by 3 bases and J by 5 bases, with 13 bases between them. The CDR3 consists of 14 residues. The CDR3 spells CAISDGGRKTEAFF. The CDR3 DNA reads TGTGCCATCAGTGACGGGGGACGAAAGACTGAAGCTTTCTTT.

The J gene is TRBJ2-7, the V gene TRBV11-3, with D maybe TRBD1 (5 bases). V lost 1 base, J lost 5 bases, and 12 bases lay in between. The CDR3 runs 14 residues. Germline V gene data show CDR1 as SGHNT and CDR2 as YENEEA. The CDR3 DNA sequence: TGTGCCAGCAGCTTAGCAGGGCCCCTCGACGAGCAGTACTTC. Translation gives CASSLAGPLDEQYF.

In DNA, the CDR3 is TGTGCCAGCTCAACCACCCGACCAAGGGACGGGTTCTTC. This sequence encodes CASSTTRPRDGFF. The chain employs TRBV18 and TRBJ2-1; D could derive from TRBD1 or TRBD2 (5 bases each). This CDR3 has 13 residues. V was trimmed by 5 bases and J by 15 bases, leaving 20 bases between them. CDR1 and CDR2 (germline): KGHSH, LQKENI.

The DNA for the CDR3 is TGTGCCCGCTCCTCCCGCCGCCGGACCCAGTACTTC. Protein sequence: CARSSRRRTQYF. This chain connects TRBV21-1 to TRBJ2-5. TRBV21-1 is a pseudogene. The CDR3 spans 12 residues.

The chain employs TRBV15 and TRBJ1-2; 12 bases line up with TRBD1. Germline V gives CDR1 LNHNV, CDR2 YYDKDF (reference sequence). The junction had 5 bases not matched to a gene; V was cut back by 1 base and J by 8 bases. The CDR3 runs 15 residues. CDR3 in DNA: TGTGCCACCAGCAGAGCGGGACAGGGGGCAAAAGGCTACACCTTC. This sequence encodes CATSRAGQGAKGYTF. Supplemented by reference TRBV15 and TRBJ1-2, the full variable domain reads DAMVIQNPRYQVTQFGKPVTLSCSQTLNHNVMYWYQQKSSQAPKLLFHYYDKDFNNEADTPDNFQSRRPNTSFCFLDIRSPGLGDTAMYLCATSRAGQGAKGYTFGSGTRLTVV.

The chain carries TRBV24-1 and TRBJ1-5; 8 bases align to TRBD1. CDR1 and CDR2 (germline): KGHDR, SFDVKD. CDR3 length equals 15 residues. J lost 6 bases, V lost 5 bases, and 8 bases had no gene match. The CDR3 DNA follows: TGTGCCACCAGTGCCGGGGACAGGTCCGGTCAGCCCCAGCATTTT. Translated: CATSAGDRSGQPQHF.

The rearrangement uses TRBV18 and TRBJ2-3; possibly TRBD1 for D (6 bases). This CDR3 spans 13 amino acids. In germline, CDR1 is KGHSH, CDR2 LQKENI. The ends were cut back, 2 bases at V and 4 bases at J, with 7 bases in the middle. The chain's CDR3 is CASSPGGSDTQYF. In nucleotides, the CDR3 is TGTGCCAGCTCACCAGGGGGCTCAGATACGCAGTATTTT.

Within the sample, this clone is medium-sized (0.01 to 0.1%). The V call is TRBV27, the J call TRBJ2-3; 7 nucleotides match TRBD2. V shed 4 bases, J shed 5 bases, and the junction held 3 bases outside the gene matches. Germline loops: CDR1 MNHEY, CDR2 SMNVEV (reference sequence). This CDR3 spans 13 amino acids. CDR3 nucleotide sequence: TGTGCCAGCAGTTCTACTAGCGAAGATACGCAGTATTTT. Amino acids: CASSSTSEDTQYF.

V gene TRBV6-4 combines with J gene TRBJ1-2; D unclear. Germline V lookup: CDR1 MRHNA, CDR2 SNTAGT. Trimming left V 5 bases short and J 4 bases short, with 14 bases between. This CDR3 comprises 14 residues. The CDR3 protein is CASSPNSGSYGYTF. CDR3 coding DNA: TGTGCCAGCAGTCCTAACAGCGGGAGCTATGGCTACACCTTC.